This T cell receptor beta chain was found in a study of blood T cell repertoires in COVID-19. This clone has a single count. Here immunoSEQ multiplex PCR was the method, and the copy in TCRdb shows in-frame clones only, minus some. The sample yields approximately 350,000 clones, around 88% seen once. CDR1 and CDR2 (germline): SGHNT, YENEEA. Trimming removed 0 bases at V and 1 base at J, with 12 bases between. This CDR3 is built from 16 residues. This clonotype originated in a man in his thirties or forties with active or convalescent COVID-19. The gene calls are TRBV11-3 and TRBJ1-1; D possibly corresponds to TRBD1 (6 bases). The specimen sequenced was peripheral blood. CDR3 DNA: TGTGCCAGCAGCTTAGAACCTCAGGGACAGAACACTGAAGCTTTCTTT. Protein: CASSLEPQGQNTEAFF.